Listed below are T cell receptor beta chains from one sample, sequenced in a study of OX40 agonist ivuxolimab in advanced cancers. Method: immunoSEQ multiplex PCR; TCRdb's copy keeps in-frame clones and lacks some. The sample holds about 34,000 clones, approximately 89% seen once. This material consisted of CD4+ or CD8+ T cells sorted from blood, taken in a trial of the OX40 agonist ivuxolimab. These receptors were obtained from an adult with an advanced solid tumor such as melanoma, head and neck, liver or kidney cancer. Each CDR3 is given with its conserved first and last residue. A D gene is named only where the DNA matches it firmly. The size entry is marked missing in some rows and otherwise reads once, few, many or a size class.

V gene,clone size,D gene,J gene,CDR3 protein,CDR3 DNA
TRBV12-5,.,TRBD2,TRBJ2-3,CASGWTSGREGTQYF,TGTGCTAGTGGATGGACTAGCGGGAGGGAGGGAACGCAGTATTTT
TRBV6-5,.,.,TRBJ2-2,CASSRDGLNTGELFF,TGTGCCAGCAGCCGGGACGGACTTAACACCGGGGAGCTGTTTTTT
TRBV7-9,.,TRBD1,TRBJ2-3,CASSSNTGGPTDTQYF,TGTGCCAGCAGCTCGAACACAGGGGGTCCCACAGATACGCAGTATTTT
TRBV28,.,.,TRBJ1-4,CASSLGDPVNEKLFF,TGTGCCAGCAGTTTAGGGGACCCAGTTAATGAAAAACTGTTTTTT
TRBV11-2,.,TRBD2,TRBJ2-1,CASSAQLAGGSNEQFF,TGTGCCAGCAGCGCCCAACTAGCGGGAGGGTCAAATGAGCAGTTCTTC
TRBV10-2,.,TRBD2,TRBJ2-7,CATSTGTSGIYEQYF,TGCGCCACCTCCACGGGGACTAGCGGGATCTACGAGCAGTACTTC
TRBV19,.,TRBD1,TRBJ2-5,CASSQQGNQETQYF,TGTGCCAGTAGTCAACAGGGGAACCAAGAGACCCAGTACTTC
TRBV28,.,TRBD2,TRBJ2-2,CASKLAGVNTGELFF,TGTGCCAGCAAACTAGCGGGAGTGAACACCGGGGAGCTGTTTTTT
TRBV20-1,.,.,TRBJ2-3,CSARKAEGVYF,TGCAGTGCTAGAAAAGCGGAGGGGGTGTATTTT
TRBV18,.,.,TRBJ1-2,CASSPPSGVDYGYTF,TGTGCCAGCTCACCACCTTCGGGGGTTGACTATGGCTACACCTTC
TRBV7-2,.,.,TRBJ1-3,CASSPRGPSGNTIYF,TGTGCCAGCAGCCCCAGGGGACCCTCTGGAAACACCATATATTTT
TRBV2,once,.,TRBJ1-1,CASNPGAGTEAFF,TGTGCCAGCAACCCAGGCGCGGGCACTGAAGCTTTCTTT
TRBV27,.,TRBD2,TRBJ2-3,CASSLRGSGNTDTQYF,TGTGCCAGCAGTTTGAGGGGTAGCGGGAACACAGATACGCAGTATTTT
TRBV11-3,once,.,TRBJ2-3,CASRAGADTQYF,TGTGCCAGCAGGGCCGGGGCAGATACGCAGTATTTT
TRBV5-1,.,.,TRBJ1-5,CASSLEGNNQPQHF,TGCGCCAGCAGCTTGGAGGGGAACAATCAGCCCCAGCATTTT
TRBV11-3,.,.,TRBJ2-2,CASSLYKTTGELFF,TGTGCCAGCAGCTTATACAAAACCACCGGGGAGCTGTTTTTT
TRBV6-1,.,TRBD2,TRBJ2-2,CASRVEAGFRELFF,TGTGCCAGCAGGGTTGAAGCGGGATTCAGGGAGCTGTTTTTT
TRBV7-3,once,TRBD2,TRBJ2-1,CASSPRTSASSYNEQFF,TGTGCCAGCAGCCCAAGGACTAGCGCGAGCTCCTACAATGAGCAGTTCTTC
TRBV27,.,.,TRBJ1-4,CASSLRGGRSEKLFF,TGTGCCAGCAGTTTAAGGGGCGGTAGGAGTGAAAAACTGTTTTTT
TRBV27,.,TRBD1,TRBJ1-5,CASSPDRGLSGPQHF,TGTGCCAGCAGCCCGGACAGGGGCCTCTCGGGGCCCCAGCATTTT
TRBV28,.,.,TRBJ1-5,CASTIEGHQPQHF,TGTGCCAGCACCATTGAGGGTCATCAGCCCCAGCATTTT
TRBV4-2,.,.,TRBJ1-5,CASSQEARGGTGNQPQHF,TGTGCCAGCAGCCAAGAAGCTCGAGGGGGAACGGGCAATCAGCCCCAGCATTTT
TRBV30,.,TRBD2,TRBJ2-3,CAWRTSGSTDTQYF,TGTGCCTGGAGGACTAGCGGGAGTACAGATACGCAGTATTTT
TRBV6-6,.,.,TRBJ2-2,CASRTRGLRDGELFF,TGTGCCAGCAGGACTAGGGGTCTAAGGGACGGGGAGCTGTTTTTT
TRBV18,.,.,TRBJ1-1,CASSPPGSWNTEAFF,TGTGCCAGCTCACCACCGGGATCGTGGAACACTGAAGCTTTCTTT
TRBV19,.,TRBD2,TRBJ2-7,CASSIGLAGILAYYEQYF,TGTGCCAGTAGTATAGGGCTAGCGGGTATCTTGGCCTACTACGAGCAGTACTTC
TRBV25-1,.,TRBD2,TRBJ2-1,CASVGLATYNEQFF,TGTGCCAGCGTGGGACTAGCGACCTACAATGAGCAGTTCTTC
TRBV6-5,.,TRBD2,TRBJ2-7,CASKIAGDSYEQYF,TGTGCCAGCAAGATAGCGGGTGACTCCTACGAGCAGTACTTC
TRBV5-1,.,.,TRBJ2-2,CASTLDPTGELFF,TGCGCCAGCACCCTGGACCCCACCGGGGAGCTGTTTTTT
TRBV5-5,.,TRBD2,TRBJ2-2,CASTLAGGLNTGELFF,TGTGCCAGCACCCTAGCGGGAGGCCTGAACACCGGGGAGCTGTTTTTT
TRBV7-9,.,.,TRBJ1-3,CASSFSQASSGNTIYF,TGTGCCAGCAGTTTTTCTCAGGCTTCCTCTGGAAACACCATATATTTT
TRBV5-1,.,.,TRBJ1-1,CASRRNRDGGNTEAFF,TGCGCCAGCAGGAGGAACCGGGACGGAGGGAACACTGAAGCTTTCTTT
TRBV7-2,.,.,TRBJ2-3,CASSLMTDTQYF,TGTGCCAGCAGCTTAATGACAGATACGCAGTATTTT
TRBV7-3,few,.,TRBJ1-2,CASSSQDGYGYTF,TGTGCCAGCAGCTCCCAGGACGGCTATGGCTACACCTTC
TRBV2,.,TRBD1,TRBJ1-1,CASSKGQGAEAFF,TGTGCCAGCAGCAAGGGACAGGGCGCTGAAGCTTTCTTT
TRBV28,.,.,TRBJ1-1,CASSFQGFEAFF,TGTGCCAGCAGTTTTCAAGGATTCGAGGCTTTCTTT
TRBV27,.,.,TRBJ2-7,CASSAHGGMSYEQYF,TGTGCCAGCAGTGCCCATGGGGGGATGTCCTACGAGCAGTACTTC
TRBV27,.,TRBD2,TRBJ2-7,CASSLSRSGRNGAYEQYF,TGTGCCAGCAGTTTATCCCGCAGCGGGAGAAATGGGGCCTACGAGCAGTACTTC
TRBV7-2,.,TRBD1,TRBJ1-3,CASSQTGGPSGNTIYF,TGTGCCAGCAGCCAGACAGGGGGACCGTCGGGAAACACCATATATTTT
TRBV18,.,TRBD1,TRBJ2-1,CASSPLGQGEKDEQFF,TGTGCCAGCTCACCGCTAGGACAGGGGGAAAAAGATGAGCAGTTCTTC
TRBV7-3,.,TRBD2,TRBJ2-1,CASSPSSGSNEQFF,TGTGCCAGCAGCCCCTCTAGCGGCTCCAATGAGCAGTTCTTC
TRBV6-5,.,TRBD2,TRBJ2-7,CASSYSGTSGSYEQYF,TGTGCCAGCAGTTACTCGGGGACTAGCGGTTCCTACGAGCAGTACTTC
TRBV5-1,.,.,TRBJ1-6,CASSLEPHGKGDSPLHF,TGCGCCAGCAGCTTGGAGCCTCACGGCAAGGGCGATTCACCCCTCCACTTT
TRBV10-1,.,.,TRBJ2-7,CASSGSGMGAYEQYF,TGCGCCAGCAGTGGTAGCGGAATGGGGGCCTACGAGCAGTACTTC
TRBV18,.,.,TRBJ1-5,CASSPTFPGGSINQPQHF,TGTGCCAGCTCACCAACTTTTCCCGGGGGTTCTATCAATCAGCCCCAGCATTTT
TRBV5-8,.,.,TRBJ1-2,CASRLDYGYTF,TGTGCCAGCCGTTTAGACTATGGCTACACCTTC
TRBV6-6,.,TRBD1,TRBJ2-7,CASSRDREFEQYF,TGTGCCAGCAGCCGGGACAGGGAGTTCGAGCAGTACTTC
TRBV20-1,once,.,TRBJ1-1,CSARGGSSAFF,TGCAGTGCTAGAGGGGGATCTTCGGCTTTCTTT
TRBV7-9,.,.,TRBJ1-2,CASSGPGLPLYGYTF,TGTGCCAGCAGCGGTCCGGGACTTCCCCTTTATGGCTACACCTTC
TRBV27,.,TRBD1,TRBJ2-7,CASSPSRPGQGTHEQYF,TGTGCCAGCAGTCCCAGCCGACCGGGACAGGGGACACACGAGCAGTACTTC
TRBV29-1,.,TRBD1,TRBJ2-5,CSGEGTGRSTQYF,TGCAGCGGGGAGGGGACAGGGAGGTCGACCCAGTACTTC
TRBV2,.,.,TRBJ2-7,CASIGSGGSYEQYF,TGTGCCAGCATAGGGTCTGGCGGCTCCTACGAGCAGTACTTC
TRBV7-9,.,.,TRBJ2-7,CASSTTGYEQYF,TGTGCCAGCAGCACTACTGGCTACGAGCAGTACTTC
TRBV11-3,.,TRBD2,TRBJ2-2,CASSLDPSGSNTGELFF,TGTGCCAGCAGCTTAGATCCTAGCGGGTCGAACACCGGGGAGCTGTTTTTT
TRBV6-5,.,TRBD2,TRBJ2-1,CASSYGTSSYLEQFF,TGTGCCAGCAGTTACGGGACTAGCTCCTATCTGGAGCAGTTCTTC
TRBV5-4,.,.,TRBJ2-5,CASSLFSGTAETQYF,TGTGCCAGCAGCTTGTTTAGCGGCACTGCAGAGACCCAGTACTTC
TRBV7-9,.,TRBD2,TRBJ2-1,CASSLSLAGAHNEQFF,TGTGCCAGCAGCTTGTCCCTAGCGGGAGCGCACAATGAGCAGTTCTTC